The entry below describes one TCR beta chain. Its specificity is unknown. The sample belongs to a study of breast tumors, draining lymph nodes, adjacent tissues. Study-wide findings and caveats: Luminal-like breast cancer showed significantly higher tumor–nontumor repertoire similarity than basal-like. Compared with lymph nodes, tumors were less diverse; compared with nontumor tissue, more.

V gave up 6 bases and J gave up 3 bases, with 11 bases separating them. The CDR3 covers 14 residues. Germline CDR1 reads MNHNS; CDR2 reads SASEGT. MiXCR, run by TCRdb on the multiplex PCR reads, gives a single entry per CDR3 protein. The sample consists of 15,000 to 20,000 distinct CDR3 sequences, about 45% of them appearing once. This sequence originates from a female donor with breast cancer. Some clones in this sample may be carry-over from other donors' samples. Sequenced sample: tumor-adjacent breast tissue. The genes are TRBV6-1 and TRBJ2-2; D remains unclear. The CDR3 region has the DNA TGTGCCAGCAGCTCGGGTCTATACACCGGGGAGCTGTTTTTT. It translates to CASSSGLYTGELFF.